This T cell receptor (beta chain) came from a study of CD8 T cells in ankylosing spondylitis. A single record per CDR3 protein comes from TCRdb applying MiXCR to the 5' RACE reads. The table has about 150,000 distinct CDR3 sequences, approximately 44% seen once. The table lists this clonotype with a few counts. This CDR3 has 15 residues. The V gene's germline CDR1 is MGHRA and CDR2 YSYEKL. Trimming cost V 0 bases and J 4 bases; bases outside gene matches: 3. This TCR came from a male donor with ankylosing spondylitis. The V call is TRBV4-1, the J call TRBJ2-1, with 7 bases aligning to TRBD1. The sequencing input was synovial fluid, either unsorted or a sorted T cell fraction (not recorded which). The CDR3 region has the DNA TGCGCCAGCAGCCAAGACGGGACAGCGTACAATGAGCAGTTCTTC. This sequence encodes CASSQDGTAYNEQFF.